The 29 T cell receptor beta chains in this list originate from one sample, sequenced in a study of early T cells in non-severe SARS-CoV-2 infection. TCRdb recomputed calls from the 5' RACE reads with MiXCR, one row per CDR3 protein. The data contain 60,000 to 65,000 distinct CDR3 sequences, approximately 9% of them singletons. Sequencing was performed on whole blood. The origin of the receptors is an adult who was a healthcare worker with PCR-confirmed SARS-CoV-2 infection or an uninfected control (not recorded which).

In its sample, this clonotype was seen many times. The chain has TRBV7-2 and TRBJ1-2; the match to TRBD1 covers 9 bases. The V and J ends lost 5 bases and 4 bases, in that order; junction bases with no gene match: 8. CDR1 SGHTA and CDR2 FQGNSA come from the germline V gene. The CDR3 is 15 amino acids. This CDR3 is CASSPQTGGGYGYTF. As DNA, the CDR3 is TGTGCCAGCAGCCCTCAGACAGGGGGGGGCTATGGCTACACCTTC.

This clonotype was seen more than once but under ten times. This chain joins TRBV20-1 and TRBJ2-2; D is possibly TRBD1 or TRBD2 (6 bases each). V was clipped by 5 bases and J by 3 bases, with 19 bases between them. Germline-derived CDR1 and CDR2 are DFQATT and SNEGSKA (reference sequence). The CDR3 sequence is 16 residues long. The CDR3 reads CSASRLGGGDTGELFF. DNA of the CDR3: TGCAGTGCTTCCCGCCTTGGAGGGGGTGACACCGGGGAGCTGTTTTTT.

This clonotype showed up many times. The chain has TRBV11-2 and TRBJ2-5; 7 bases are shared with TRBD2. V trimming: 5 bases; J trimming: 2 bases; junction bases outside the gene matches: 8. This CDR3 is 15 amino acids long. Looked up from germline, CDR1 is SGHAT and CDR2 is FQNNGV. The CDR3 nucleotides read TGTGCCAGCAGCCCACGGAGGACTAGTCAAGAGACCCAGTACTTC. Residues: CASSPRRTSQETQYF.

This clonotype was picked up many times. The chain is built from TRBV7-9 and TRBJ1-2; D might be TRBD1 (5 bases). The V and J ends lost 2 bases and 0 bases respectively, with 19 bases between them. This CDR3 spans 18 amino acids. Germline assignment: CDR1 SEHNR and CDR2 FQNEAQ (reference sequence). CDR3: CASSLTPRRGGANYGYTF. The DNA of the CDR3 is TGTGCCAGCAGCTTAACTCCCCGGCGTGGGGGGGCTAACTATGGCTACACCTTC.

This clonotype was counted between two and nine times. The gene calls are TRBV20-1 and TRBJ1-5; D is possibly TRBD1 (5 bases). The CDR3 covers 13 residues. From germline, CDR1 is DFQATT and CDR2 SNEGSKA (reference sequence). Trimming cost V 3 bases and J 3 bases, with 9 bases left between them. The CDR3 DNA sequence: TGCAGTGCTAGGGGACGGTCCAATCAGCCCCAGCATTTT. Amino acids: CSARGRSNQPQHF.

This clonotype was detected ten times or more. The V call is TRBV18, the J call TRBJ1-3; no firm D call. The V gene's germline CDR1 is KGHSH and CDR2 LQKENI. The CDR3 runs 15 residues. V shed 2 bases and J shed 8 bases, with 16 bases lying between them. As DNA, the CDR3 is TGTGCCAGCTCACCATCCAGAGAAAGAGGCTACACCATATATTTT. Protein product: CASSPSRERGYTIYF. Full variable domain (missing parts from reference TRBV18 and TRBJ1-3): NAGVMQNPRHLVRRRGQEARLRCSPMKGHSHVYWYRQLPEEGLKFMVYLQKENIIDESGMPKERFSAEFPKEGPSILRIQQVVRGDSAAYFCASSPSRERGYTIYFGEGSWLTVV.

This clonotype was seen only a few times. The genes are TRBV28 and TRBJ2-3; no clear D. Trimming left V 6 bases short and J 1 base short, with 14 bases between. The CDR3 has 15 amino acids. Germline CDR1 MDHEN, CDR2 SYDVKM. The CDR3 is CASRTSGLRTDTQYF. The CDR3 nucleotides read TGTGCCAGCAGAACCTCAGGTTTACGCACAGATACGCAGTATTTT.

The chain carries TRBV4-1 and TRBJ2-3, with D perhaps given as TRBD1 or TRBD2 (5 bases each). In germline, CDR1 is MGHRA, CDR2 YSYEKL. The CDR3 is 12 residues long. The V and J ends lost 5 bases and 5 bases respectively, with 8 bases between them. CDR3 protein: CASSGGKDTQYF. In DNA form, the CDR3 reads TGCGCCAGCAGCGGGGGTAAAGATACGCAGTATTTT.

This rearrangement joins TRBV12-3 or TRBV12-4 to TRBJ2-5; D is undetermined. The CDR3 consists of 12 residues. The V gene lost 6 bases and the J gene lost 7 bases, with 12 bases spanning the gap. CDR3 sequence reads: CASSSRLRTQYF. CDR3 coding DNA: TGTGCCAGCAGCTCCCGCCTGAGGACCCAGTACTTC.

V usage is TRBV9 and J usage is TRBJ2-3; TRBD2 aligns across 8 bases. The trim removed 4 bases at V and 2 bases at J, leaving 9 bases unmatched. The CDR3 is made up of 16 amino acids. The V gene's germline CDR1 is SGDLS and CDR2 YYNGEE. CDR3 bases: TGTGCCAGCAGCCCCGCGGGACTAGTCCTCACAGATACGCAGTATTTT. As protein: CASSPAGLVLTDTQYF.

This clonotype was picked up many times. The chain combines TRBV7-9 with TRBJ2-7; perhaps TRBD1 as D (5 bases). The CDR3 is made up of 12 amino acids. Germline assignment: CDR1 SEHNR and CDR2 FQNEAQ (reference sequence). The V and J ends lost 5 bases and 4 bases respectively, with 9 bases between them. As DNA, the CDR3 is TGTGCCAGCAGCGTCCAGGGTTACGAGCAGTACGTC. Its protein product is CASSVQGYEQYV.

This clonotype was picked up many times. The chain has TRBV7-2 and TRBJ2-2; D unclear. The germline V gene has CDR1 SGHTA and CDR2 FQGNSA. V shed 1 base and J shed 3 bases, with 6 bases lying between them. CDR3 length: 14 residues. The CDR3 here is CASSLGGYTGELFF. The CDR3 bases are TGTGCCAGCAGCTTAGGGGGATACACCGGGGAGCTGTTTTTT. Full variable domain (missing parts from reference TRBV7-2 and TRBJ2-2): GAGVSQSPSNKVTEKGKDVELRCDPISGHTALYWYRQSLGQGLEFLIYFQGNSAPDKSGLPSDRFSAERTGGSVSTLTIQRTQQEDSAVYLCASSLGGYTGELFFGEGSRLTVL.

The sample holds many counts of this clonotype. DNA of the CDR3: TGTGCCAGTAGTATGGGCCGAGGGCAGCCCCAGCATTTT. Translation gives CASSMGRGQPQHF. The chain uses TRBV19 and TRBJ1-5; D unclear. The length of the CDR3 is 13 residues. Germline values: CDR1 LNHDA, CDR2 SQIVND (reference sequence). V was pared by 3 bases and J by 7 bases, with 10 bases between.

This clonotype was picked up a small number of times. The chain carries TRBV15 and TRBJ2-1; D is uncertain. The CDR3 is made up of 13 amino acids. Germline V gene data show CDR1 as LNHNV and CDR2 as YYDKDF (reference sequence). V lost 3 bases and J 8 bases, leaving 11 bases between the germline ends. CDR3 residues: CATSRDQHDEQFF. In nucleotides, the CDR3 is TGTGCCACCAGCAGGGACCAGCACGATGAGCAGTTCTTC.

V gene TRBV7-3 combines with J gene TRBJ2-3, with unresolved D. The germline V and J ends were trimmed by 0 bases and 1 base, with 5 bases remaining between them. The CDR3 covers 14 residues. CDR1 and CDR2 (germline): SGHTA, FQGTGA. DNA for the CDR3: TGTGCCAGCAGCTTAACCGCACGCACAGATACGCAGTATTTT. This translates into CASSLTARTDTQYF.

V gene TRBV27 combines with J gene TRBJ1-1, with TRBD1 matching over 9 bases. This CDR3 region has 15 residues. After removal of 6 bases from V and 2 bases from J, the junction contained 7 bases not matched to a gene. Germline V gene data show CDR1 as MNHEY and CDR2 as SMNVEV (reference sequence). The CDR3 protein is CASRERDRENTEAFF. CDR3 DNA: TGTGCCAGCAGAGAACGGGACAGGGAAAACACTGAAGCTTTCTTT.

This clonotype has a handful of counts. The chain combines TRBV5-1 with TRBJ2-5; 11 bases match TRBD2. The CDR3 is 16 amino acids. CDR1 and CDR2 (germline): SGHRS, YFSETQ. With 4 bases clipped from V and 0 bases from J, the junction kept 5 bases outside the gene matches. CDR3 protein: CASSATSGGYQETQYF. CDR3 in DNA: TGCGCCAGCAGCGCAACTAGCGGGGGCTACCAAGAGACCCAGTACTTC.

The V gene is TRBV18, the J gene TRBJ2-7; no definite D call. Between the trimmed V and J ends, which lost 3 bases and 2 bases, there was a span of 14 bases. Germline CDR1 reads KGHSH; CDR2 reads LQKENI. The CDR3 length is 15 residues. The CDR3 DNA reads as TGTGCCAGCTCACCTCGACGTAGCACCCCCTACGAGCAGTACGTC. Protein sequence: CASSPRRSTPYEQYV.

The table lists this clonotype with many counts. This CDR3 is CASSLAGGQGVTEAFF. CDR3 DNA: TGTGCCAGCAGCTTGGCCGGGGGACAGGGCGTCACTGAAGCTTTCTTT. The chain combines TRBV5-6 with TRBJ1-1; 9 nucleotides agree with TRBD1. The germline V gene has CDR1 SGHDT and CDR2 YYEEEE. This CDR3 comprises 16 residues. With 0 bases clipped from V and 4 bases from J, the junction kept 7 bases outside the gene matches.

This clonotype was picked up a small number of times. This sequence joins TRBV7-8 and TRBJ1-6; the D is unclear. Germline CDR1 and CDR2: SGHVS and FQNEAQ. This CDR3 is 17 amino acids long. Deletions cut 3 bases from V and 3 bases from J, with 15 bases between. CDR3 DNA sequence: TGTGCCAGCAGCTTCACCGACGGACGGAACTATAATTCACCCCTCCACTTT. Protein sequence: CASSFTDGRNYNSPLHF.

This clonotype was picked up many times. Here the CDR3 reads CAISELNEQFF. For the CDR3, the DNA is TGTGCCATCAGTGAACTCAATGAGCAGTTCTTC. The V gene is TRBV10-3, the J gene TRBJ2-1, with D uncertain. Deletions cut 3 bases from V and 6 bases from J, with 3 bases between. The CDR3 totals 11 residues. Germline loops: CDR1 ENHRY, CDR2 SYGVKD.

This chain connects TRBV7-3 to TRBJ2-5; D perhaps matches TRBD1 (6 bases). V was trimmed by 4 bases and J by 4 bases, leaving 13 bases between them. Germline V gives CDR1 SGHTA, CDR2 FQGTGA. The CDR3 length is 14 residues. The CDR3 sequence is CASSYYGRGETQYF. CDR3 sequence (DNA): TGTGCCAGCAGCTATTATGGCAGGGGAGAGACCCAGTACTTC.

The chain joins TRBV20-1 to TRBJ1-3; possibly TRBD1 for D (6 bases). V lost 0 bases to trimming and J lost 3 bases, with 9 bases between them. This CDR3 has 14 amino acids. Germline-derived CDR1 and CDR2 are DFQATT and SNEGSKA (reference sequence). CDR3 nucleotide sequence: TGCAGTGCTAGAGACAGGGGATATGGAAACACCATATATTTT. It codes for CSARDRGYGNTIYF.

This clonotype appeared many times. The chain links TRBV15 to TRBJ2-3; TRBD2 might be the D (6 bases). Per the germline V gene, CDR1 is LNHNV and CDR2 is YYDKDF (reference sequence). V dropped 0 bases and J dropped 8 bases, with 12 bases sitting between them. CDR3 length: 14 amino acids. The CDR3 bases are TGTGCCACCAGCAGAGATCCATCGGGACTTACGCAGTATTTT. Residues: CATSRDPSGLTQYF. The entire variable domain, with the rest obtained from reference TRBV15 and TRBJ2-3, is as follows: DAMVIQNPRYQVTQFGKPVTLSCSQTLNHNVMYWYQQKSSQAPKLLFHYYDKDFNNEADTPDNFQSRRPNTSFCFLDIRSPGLGDTAMYLCATSRDPSGLTQYFGPGTRLTVL.

This chain links TRBV28 with TRBJ1-1; 12 bases align to TRBD1. The germline V gene has CDR1 MDHEN and CDR2 SYDVKM. The CDR3 spans 17 residues. V lost 1 base, J lost 5 bases, and 8 bases stayed unmatched. CDR3 in amino acids: CASSLFRGQGAGTEAFF. CDR3 DNA: TGTGCCAGCAGTTTATTCCGGGGACAGGGGGCTGGAACTGAAGCTTTCTTT.

The genes are TRBV18 and TRBJ1-5, with no clear D. CDR3 length: 14 residues. Trimming shortened V by 2 bases and J by 1 base, and 6 bases separated the two germline ends. The germline V gene has CDR1 KGHSH and CDR2 LQKENI. The CDR3 loop reads CASSPAESNQPQHF. The CDR3 coding sequence is TGTGCCAGCTCACCAGCCGAGAGCAATCAGCCCCAGCATTTT.

This clonotype was detected many times. The rearrangement uses TRBV30 and TRBJ1-4; D gene ambiguous. CDR3 length equals 15 residues. Trimming left V 0 bases short and J 5 bases short, with 13 bases between. Germline V CDR1 and CDR2: GTSNPN, SVGIG (reference sequence). The CDR3 DNA reads TGTGCCTGGAGTGTACCCGGAACTCTAAATGAAAAACTGTTTTTT. Its translation: CAWSVPGTLNEKLFF.

The chain joins TRBV5-1 to TRBJ2-3, with D perhaps TRBD2 (5 bases). The CDR3 spans 15 residues. The germline V and J ends were trimmed by 4 bases and 2 bases, with 14 bases remaining between them. CDR1 and CDR2 (germline): SGHRS, YFSETQ. CDR3 DNA sequence: TGCGCCAGCAGCCGAAGTCCCGGGAACACAGATACGCAGTATTTT. Protein product: CASSRSPGNTDTQYF.

This clonotype was seen a handful of times. V usage is TRBV7-8 and J usage is TRBJ1-2; 7 bases fit TRBD1. Germline CDR1 SGHVS, CDR2 FQNEAQ. Unmatched junction bases numbered 14, after V lost 5 bases and J lost 8 bases. The CDR3 has 15 residues. CDR3 DNA sequence: TGTGCCAGCAGCCCTGGGGAGGGGGCTTCAAAAGGCTACACCTTC. It translates to CASSPGEGASKGYTF.